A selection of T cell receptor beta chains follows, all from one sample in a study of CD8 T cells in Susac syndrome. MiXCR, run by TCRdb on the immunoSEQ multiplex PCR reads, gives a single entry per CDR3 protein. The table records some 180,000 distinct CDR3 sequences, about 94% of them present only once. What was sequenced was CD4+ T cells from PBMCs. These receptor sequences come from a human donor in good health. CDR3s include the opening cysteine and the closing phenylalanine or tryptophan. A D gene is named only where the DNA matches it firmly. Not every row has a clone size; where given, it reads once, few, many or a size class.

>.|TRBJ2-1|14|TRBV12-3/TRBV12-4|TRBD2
CASSSSGGVYEQFF
TGTGCCAGCAGTTCTAGCGGGGGGGTGTATGAGCAGTTCTTC
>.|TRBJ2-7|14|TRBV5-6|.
CASSFQRLGHEQYF
TGTGCCAGCAGCTTTCAGAGACTAGGCCACGAGCAGTACTTC
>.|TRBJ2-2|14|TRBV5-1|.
CASSLKGNAGELFF
TGCGCCAGCAGCTTGAAGGGGAATGCCGGGGAGCTGTTTTTT
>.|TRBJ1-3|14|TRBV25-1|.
CASSEESSGNTIYF
TGTGCCAGCAGTGAAGAGTCTTCTGGAAACACCATATATTTT
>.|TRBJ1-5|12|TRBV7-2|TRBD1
CASSLDRGPQHF
TGTGCCAGCAGCTTAGACAGGGGGCCCCAGCATTTT
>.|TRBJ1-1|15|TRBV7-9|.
CASSRQRQLNTEAFF
TGTGCCAGCAGCCGACAGAGGCAGTTGAACACTGAAGCTTTCTTT
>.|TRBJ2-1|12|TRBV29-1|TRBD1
CSARAGQGEQFF
TGCAGCGCCCGAGCTGGACAGGGTGAGCAGTTCTTC
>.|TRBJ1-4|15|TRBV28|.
CASSWTRGPSEKLFF
TGTGCCAGCAGTTGGACCAGGGGACCCAGTGAAAAACTGTTTTTT
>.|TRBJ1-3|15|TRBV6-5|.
CATSYWGGSGNTIYF
TGTGCCACCTCCTATTGGGGGGGCTCTGGAAACACCATATATTTT
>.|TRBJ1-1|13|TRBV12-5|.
CASGLVGATEAFF
TGTGCTAGTGGTTTGGTAGGGGCCACTGAAGCTTTCTTT
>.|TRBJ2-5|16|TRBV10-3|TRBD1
CAISESMDRGVKTQYF
TGTGCCATCAGTGAGTCGATGGACAGGGGGGTAAAGACCCAGTACTTC
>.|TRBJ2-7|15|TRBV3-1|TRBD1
CASSRLTGGGDEQYF
TGTGCCAGCAGCCGCCTGACAGGGGGCGGAGACGAGCAGTACTTC
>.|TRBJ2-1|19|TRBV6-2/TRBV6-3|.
CASSYSIHPRTTLGNEQFF
TGTGCCAGCAGTTACTCGATTCATCCGCGCACCACCCTCGGAAATGAGCAGTTCTTC
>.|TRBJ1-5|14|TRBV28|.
CASSLSTSNQPQHF
TGTGCCAGCAGCTTATCAACCAGCAATCAGCCCCAGCATTTT
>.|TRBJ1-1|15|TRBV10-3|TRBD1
CAIRMGQALRTEAFF
TGTGCCATCAGGATGGGACAGGCCCTTCGGACTGAAGCTTTCTTT
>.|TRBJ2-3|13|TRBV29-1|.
CSVEIGTSGTQYF
TGCAGCGTTGAGATAGGGACCTCCGGTACGCAGTATTTT
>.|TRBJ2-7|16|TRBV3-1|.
CASSQTGGTLTYEQYF
TGTGCCAGCAGCCAAACCGGAGGGACTTTGACCTACGAGCAGTACTTC
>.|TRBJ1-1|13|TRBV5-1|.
CASSLWDQSEAFF
TGCGCCAGCAGCTTATGGGACCAGAGTGAAGCTTTCTTT
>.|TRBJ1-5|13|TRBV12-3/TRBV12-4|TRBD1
CASTRGRGQPQHF
TGTGCCAGCACCAGGGGGCGAGGCCAGCCCCAGCATTTT
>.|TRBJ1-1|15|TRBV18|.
CASSPGVMLNTEAFF
TGTGCCAGCTCACCGGGAGTAATGCTGAACACTGAAGCTTTCTTT
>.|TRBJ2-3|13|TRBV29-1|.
CSVQKAVSDTQYF
TGCAGCGTCCAGAAGGCAGTGTCAGATACGCAGTATTTT
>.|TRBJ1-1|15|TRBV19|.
CASSIDPGPNTEAFF
TGTGCCAGTAGTATAGACCCAGGGCCGAACACTGAAGCTTTCTTT
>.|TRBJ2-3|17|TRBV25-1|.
CASSEYRGGTLTDTQYF
TGTGCCAGCAGTGAATACAGGGGGGGCACCCTCACAGATACGCAGTATTTT
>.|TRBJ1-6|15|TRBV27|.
CASVGAGTHNSPLHF
TGTGCCAGCGTAGGAGCCGGGACACATAATTCACCCCTCCACTTT
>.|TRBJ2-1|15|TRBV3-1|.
CASSHVSRPYNEQFF
TGTGCCAGCAGCCATGTGAGTCGGCCCTACAATGAGCAGTTCTTC
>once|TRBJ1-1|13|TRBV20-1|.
CSARGGAGTEAFF
TGCAGTGCTAGAGGGGGGGCCGGCACTGAAGCTTTCTTT
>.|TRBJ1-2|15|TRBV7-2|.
CASSLEGGGRNGYTF
TGTGCCAGCAGCTTAGAGGGAGGGGGGCGTAATGGCTACACCTTC
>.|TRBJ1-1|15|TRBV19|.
CASSIPQILNTEAFF
TGTGCCAGTAGTATTCCCCAGATTCTGAACACTGAAGCTTTCTTT
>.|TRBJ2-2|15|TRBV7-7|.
CASSEVGGRAGELFF
TGTGCTAGCAGCGAAGTAGGGGGACGCGCCGGGGAGCTGTTTTTT
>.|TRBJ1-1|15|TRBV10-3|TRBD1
CAISNPRDRDTEAFF
TGTGCCATCAGTAACCCGCGGGACAGGGACACTGAAGCTTTCTTT
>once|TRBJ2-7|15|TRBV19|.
CASSMARTYSYEQYF
TGTGCCAGTAGTATGGCCAGGACCTACTCCTACGAGCAGTACTTC
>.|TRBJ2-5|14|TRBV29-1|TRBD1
CSVSNDRGLETQYF
TGCAGCGTTAGCAACGACAGGGGCTTAGAGACCCAGTACTTC
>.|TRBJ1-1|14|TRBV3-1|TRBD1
CASSLGQGHTEAFF
TGTGCCAGCAGCCTGGGACAGGGGCACACTGAAGCTTTCTTT
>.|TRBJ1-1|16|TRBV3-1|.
CASSQDRGIWVTEAFF
TGTGCCAGCAGCCAAGATCGAGGGATCTGGGTTACTGAAGCTTTCTTT
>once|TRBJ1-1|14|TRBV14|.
CASSHRRTNTEAFF
TGTGCCAGCAGCCATAGACGGACGAACACTGAAGCTTTCTTT
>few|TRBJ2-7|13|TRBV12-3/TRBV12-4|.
CASLRGLHGEQYF
TGTGCCAGCTTGAGGGGGTTACACGGCGAGCAGTACTTC
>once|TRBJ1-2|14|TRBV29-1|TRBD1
CSVEGVGQGYGYTF
TGCAGCGTTGAAGGTGTTGGACAGGGTTACGGCTACACCTTC
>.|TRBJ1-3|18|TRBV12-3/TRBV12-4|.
CASRALVGVGISGNTIYF
TGTGCCAGCAGGGCTCTAGTCGGGGTCGGCATCTCTGGAAACACCATATATTTT
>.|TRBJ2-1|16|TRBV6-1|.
CASRPTLRIEVNEQFF
TGTGCCAGCAGGCCGACCCTACGAATAGAGGTTAATGAGCAGTTCTTC
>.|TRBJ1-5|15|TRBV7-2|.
CASSLAAVSNQPQHF
TGTGCCAGCAGCTTAGCGGCGGTTAGCAATCAGCCCCAGCATTTT
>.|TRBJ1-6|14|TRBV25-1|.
CASSDSSSYSPLHF
TGTGCCAGCAGTGATTCGAGCAGTTATTCACCCCTCCACTTT
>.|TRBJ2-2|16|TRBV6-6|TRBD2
CASSYSRGGAPGELFF
TGTGCCAGCAGTTACTCGCGCGGGGGGGCCCCCGGGGAGCTGTTTTTT
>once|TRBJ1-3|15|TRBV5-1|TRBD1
CASRLQGATGNTIYF
TGCGCCAGCAGACTTCAGGGGGCGACTGGAAACACCATATATTTT
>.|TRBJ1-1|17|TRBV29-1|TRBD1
CSAAPRTGSGINTEAFF
TGCAGCGCCGCACCTAGGACAGGGTCGGGGATCAACACTGAAGCTTTCTTT
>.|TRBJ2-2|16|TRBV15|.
CATSRDRAGSTGELFF
TGTGCCACCAGCAGAGATAGGGCAGGCAGCACCGGGGAGCTGTTTTTT
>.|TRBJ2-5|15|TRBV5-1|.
CASNEGGGWLETQYF
TGCGCCAGCAACGAGGGGGGAGGATGGTTGGAGACCCAGTACTTC
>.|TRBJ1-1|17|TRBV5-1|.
CASSLGSLGAPNTEAFF
TGCGCCAGCAGCTTGGGGAGTCTCGGGGCGCCGAACACTGAAGCTTTCTTT
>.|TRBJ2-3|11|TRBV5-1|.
CASIQGVVQYF
TGCGCCAGCATCCAGGGAGTAGTGCAGTATTTT
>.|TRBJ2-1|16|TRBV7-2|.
CASSSHLGPAGVEQFF
TGTGCCAGCAGCTCCCACCTGGGCCCCGCAGGGGTTGAGCAGTTCTTC
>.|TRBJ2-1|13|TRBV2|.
CASSEGAYNEQFF
TGTGCCAGCAGTGAGGGGGCCTACAATGAGCAGTTCTTC
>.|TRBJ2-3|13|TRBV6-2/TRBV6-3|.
CASSDPPSDTQYF
TGTGCCAGCAGTGACCCCCCTTCGGATACGCAGTATTTT
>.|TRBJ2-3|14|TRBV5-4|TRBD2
CASSLVSSGGARYF
TGTGCCAGCAGCTTGGTGTCTAGCGGGGGGGCTAGGTATTTT
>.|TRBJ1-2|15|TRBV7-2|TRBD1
CASSAGTGGGYGYTF
TGTGCCAGCAGCGCCGGGACAGGGGGTGGATATGGCTACACCTTC
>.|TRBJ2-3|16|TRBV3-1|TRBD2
CASSTGLAGGTDTQYF
TGTGCCAGCAGCACGGGGCTAGCGGGGGGCACAGATACGCAGTATTTT
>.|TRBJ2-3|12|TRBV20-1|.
CSARDGPTTQYF
TGCAGTGCTAGAGATGGACCGACTACGCAGTATTTT